This TCR beta chain was obtained from a study of glioma-infiltrating T cells after dendritic cell vaccination. This CDR3 has 16 residues. V shed 3 bases, J shed 5 bases, and the junction held 12 bases outside the gene matches. Per the germline V gene, CDR1 is WSHSY and CDR2 is SAAADI. Input was 2 to 2.5 ug genomic DNA, or all available if less. Data came from immunoSEQ multiplex PCR; TCRdb stores just in-frame clones and leaves some out. Here the sample spans tens of thousands of clones, over 75% being singletons. All glioblastoma patients lacked an isocitrate dehydrogenase mutation. This chain uses TRBV10-2 with TRBJ1-1; the match to TRBD1 covers 7 bases. The sample consisted of blood, taken before dendritic cell vaccination. The source of this sequence is a human donor with glioblastoma. The CDR3 is CASSDSFGTEGTEAFF. The CDR3 DNA reads TGCGCCAGCAGTGATTCGTTTGGGACAGAGGGGACTGAAGCTTTCTTT.